A single sample gave rise to the 25 T cell receptor beta chains below, sequenced in a study of blood T cell repertoires in COVID-19. The assay was immunoSEQ multiplex PCR, and TCRdb's table has in-frame clones only and misses some. The sample contains hundreds of thousands of clones, 86% of which appear only once. The specimen sequenced was PBMCs or T cells enriched from blood (not recorded which). The receptors originated from a woman aged 45-65 years in a cohort exposed to, infected with or recovered from COVID-19 (not recorded which).

CDR3 DNA: TGTGCCAGCAGCTTGGTTGTGGAGGGCGCTGAAGCTTTCTTT. Translating gives CASSLVVEGAEAFF. The chain joins TRBV5-4 to TRBJ1-1, with D uncertain. Germline V gives CDR1 SGHNT, CDR2 YYREEE (reference sequence). The CDR3 loop spans 14 amino acids. Trimming took off 0 bases at V and 6 bases at J, with 12 bases between the two ends.

The gene calls are TRBV10-3 and TRBJ1-3; perhaps TRBD1 as D (5 bases). The CDR3 consists of 16 residues. The germline CDR1 and CDR2 sequences are ENHRY and SYGVKD. Trimming pared 6 bases from V and 0 bases from J, leaving 15 bases between. The CDR3 protein is CAISWGSISSGNTIYF. CDR3 nucleotides: TGTGCCATCAGCTGGGGCAGTATAAGCTCTGGAAACACCATATATTTT.

The gene calls are TRBV10-3 and TRBJ2-3, with TRBD1 matching over 8 bases. This CDR3 comprises 12 residues. V dropped 10 bases and J dropped 4; count of bases not matched to a gene: 4. The germline CDR1 and CDR2 sequences are ENHRY and SYGVKD. CDR3 protein: CATRTGSDTQYF. Here the CDR3 DNA reads TGTGCCACCAGGACAGGGTCAGATACGCAGTATTTT.

The chain recombines TRBV9 with TRBJ1-1; the D is unclear. The V end was cut by 0 bases, the J end by 7 bases, with 16 bases between. There are 15 residues in the CDR3. Germline V CDR1 and CDR2: SGDLS, YYNGEE. The chain's CDR3 is CASSVVPYPLNEAFF. DNA of the CDR3: TGTGCCAGCAGCGTAGTTCCCTACCCTCTGAATGAAGCTTTCTTT.

CDR3 sequence (DNA): TGTGCCAGCAGCTCAGGGACTTTAGCAAGAGAGACCCAGTACTTC. It translates to CASSSGTLARETQYF. This chain uses TRBV7-9 with TRBJ2-5; maybe TRBD2 (6 bases). The CDR3 runs 15 residues. V dropped 4 bases and J dropped 4 bases, with 16 bases sitting between them. Germline V gene data show CDR1 as SEHNR and CDR2 as FQNEAQ (reference sequence).

DNA of the CDR3: TGCGCCAGCAGCTCGGGGATAGGGGAGACCCAGTACTTC. This translates into CASSSGIGETQYF. The rearrangement links TRBV5-1 to TRBJ2-5; tentatively, D is TRBD2 (5 bases). Germline assignment: CDR1 SGHRS and CDR2 YFSETQ. The length of the CDR3 is 13 residues. The V and J ends lost 3 bases and 5 bases respectively, with 11 bases between them.

V usage is TRBV5-5 and J usage is TRBJ1-6; 9 bases line up with TRBD1. This CDR3 has 14 amino acids. V was clipped by 2 bases and J by 13 bases; unmatched bases: 7. Germline-derived CDR1 and CDR2 are SGHKS and YYEKEE (reference sequence). The CDR3 protein is CASSLGDREKPLHF. CDR3 coding DNA: TGTGCCAGCAGCTTAGGGGACAGGGAAAAGCCCCTCCACTTT.

The J gene is TRBJ2-2, the V gene TRBV4-1; TRBD2 is a possible D gene (6 bases). This CDR3 has 15 residues. The germline V gene encodes CDR1 MGHRA and CDR2 YSYEKL. The V and J ends lost 0 bases and 7 bases respectively, with 12 bases between them. As DNA, the CDR3 is TGCGCCAGCAGCCAAGAAAGCGGGCGGGGCGGGGAGCTGTTTTTT. This encodes CASSQESGRGGELFF.

The chain couples TRBV5-1 to TRBJ2-7; tentatively, D is TRBD1 (5 bases). This CDR3 has 14 residues. Looked up from germline, CDR1 is SGHRS and CDR2 is YFSETQ. V gave up 0 bases and J gave up 2 bases, with 9 bases separating them. The CDR3 coding sequence is TGCGCCAGCAGCTTGGGACAGACCCCCTACGAGCAGTACTTC. As protein: CASSLGQTPYEQYF.

For this clone: This probably arose from a read error, given a far larger clone one base away. This CDR3 reads CASSFLAKNIQYF. The CDR3 DNA follows: TGTGCCAGCAGTTTTCTAGCCAAAAACATTCAGTACTTC. The chain employs TRBV12-3 or TRBV12-4 and TRBJ2-4; no reliable D call. This CDR3 spans 13 amino acids. Trimming took off 3 bases at V and 0 bases at J, with 3 bases between the two ends.

Here the CDR3 DNA reads TGTGCCAGCAGCCCGGAGGCCGACGAGCAGTACTTC. As protein: CASSPEADEQYF. V and J are TRBV6-5 and TRBJ2-7, with D perhaps TRBD2 (5 bases). CDR1 is MNHEY, CDR2 SVGAGI, per germline. The germline V and J ends were trimmed by 6 bases and 5 bases, with 11 bases remaining between them. The CDR3 has 12 amino acids.

The genes are TRBV2 and TRBJ2-6; perhaps TRBD1 as D (6 bases). Germline lookup yields CDR1 SNHLY and CDR2 FYNNEI. Deletions cut 4 bases from V and 4 bases from J, with 14 bases between. The CDR3 runs to 16 residues. CDR3 nucleotide sequence: TGTGCCAGCAGTGCTGACAGGATCCCCGGGGCCAACGTCCTGACTTTC. This translates into CASSADRIPGANVLTF.

The rearrangement uses TRBV6-5 and TRBJ1-6, with D possibly TRBD1 on 5 matching bases. The CDR3 runs 14 residues. In germline, CDR1 is MNHEY, CDR2 SVGAGI. Trimming removed 5 bases from V and 8 bases from J, with 13 bases in between. The CDR3 loop reads CASSTGTGHSPLHF. The CDR3 DNA follows: TGTGCCAGCAGTACCGGGACTGGCCATTCACCCCTCCACTTT.

The chain links TRBV6-5 to TRBJ1-6, with 9 positions matching TRBD1. Germline CDR1 reads MNHEY; CDR2 reads SVGAGI. The CDR3 runs to 15 residues. V trimming: 6 bases; J trimming: 5 bases; junction bases outside the gene matches: 5. The CDR3, as DNA: TGTGCCAGCAGGGGGACAGGGAGGGATAATTCACCCCTCCACTTT. This sequence encodes CASRGTGRDNSPLHF.

CDR3 residues: CASSPGLQLHF. The CDR3 nucleotides read TGTGCCAGCAGCCCGGGACTTCAGCTCCACTTT. The genes are TRBV5-5 and TRBJ1-6; a weak D match, TRBD1 (5 bases). Per germline, CDR1 SGHKS and CDR2 YYEKEE (reference sequence). The CDR3 is 11 residues long. V lost 4 bases, J lost 16 bases, and 12 bases lay in between.

The chain is built from TRBV7-8 and TRBJ1-5; weak D call: TRBD1 (5 bases). The CDR3 is made up of 12 amino acids. Trimming took off 11 bases at V and 4 bases at J, with 12 bases between the two ends. Germline V lookup: CDR1 SGHVS, CDR2 FQNEAQ. As DNA, the CDR3 is TGTGCCGGGGGGGTCCGGAATCAGCCCCAGCATTTT. Its protein is CAGGVRNQPQHF.

With respect to this clone: This sample includes further DNA sequences coding for the same CDR3. The J gene is TRBJ1-1, the V gene TRBV3-1 (or the pseudogene TRBV3-2), with a possible D match to TRBD1 (6 bases). Per germline, CDR1 LGHDT and CDR2 YNNKEL (reference sequence). Deletions cut 3 bases from V and 4 bases from J, with 9 bases between. The CDR3 is made up of 13 amino acids. The CDR3 nucleotides are TGTGCCAGCAGCCAGGTCAGGGGCACTGAAGCTTTCTTT. It translates to CASSQVRGTEAFF.

V is TRBV30 and J is TRBJ1-2; 9 positions match TRBD1. CDR3 size: 14 residues. The V and J ends lost 4 bases and 4 bases, in that order; junction bases with no gene match: 7. Germline V CDR1 and CDR2: GTSNPN, SVGIG (reference sequence). The CDR3 sequence is CAWTPGQGPYGYTF. The CDR3 DNA reads as TGTGCCTGGACCCCGGGACAGGGCCCCTATGGCTACACCTTC.

The V and J genes are TRBV7-9 and TRBJ2-5, with 8 positions matching TRBD1. The ends lost 7 bases at V and 7 bases at J; junction bases unmatched: 11. CDR1 and CDR2 (germline): SEHNR, FQNEAQ (reference sequence). CDR3 length equals 14 residues. The CDR3 nucleotides read TGTGCCAGCAACCGGGACAGGACAGTGGGGACCCAGTACTTC. Encoded protein: CASNRDRTVGTQYF.

Only a few counts were recorded for this clone. The chain carries TRBV30 and TRBJ1-2, with D tentatively TRBD1 (5 bases). Germline V gene data show CDR1 as GTSNPN and CDR2 as SVGIG (reference sequence). The CDR3 has 12 residues. With 0 bases removed from V and 7 bases from J, the gap between germline ends came to 9 bases. Written as DNA, the CDR3 is TGTGCCTGGAGTGTTGGAGGGGCTGGCTACACCTTC. Protein: CAWSVGGAGYTF.

The CDR3 sequence: CASSLQQGAPLHF. Written as DNA, the CDR3 is TGTGCCAGCAGTTTACAACAGGGAGCACCCCTCCACTTT. The chain joins TRBV12-3 or TRBV12-4 to TRBJ1-6; tentatively, D is TRBD1 (6 bases). This CDR3 is 13 amino acids long. V was trimmed by 2 bases and J by 11 bases, leaving 10 bases between them.

The chain combines TRBV4-3 with TRBJ2-2; 8 nucleotides match TRBD1. The CDR3 is 17 residues long. Germline V gene sequence: CDR1 LGHNA, CDR2 YSLEER. V shed 0 bases, J shed 1 base, and the junction held 4 bases outside the gene matches. The CDR3: CASSQDGGTGNTGELFF. The CDR3 DNA follows: TGCGCCAGCAGCCAAGATGGGGGGACAGGGAACACCGGGGAGCTGTTTTTT.

This chain connects TRBV10-1 to TRBJ1-4, with unresolved D. Germline CDR1 is WNHNN and CDR2 is SYGVQD (reference sequence). V lost 8 bases to trimming and J lost 4 bases, with 11 bases between them. This CDR3 contains 13 residues. CDR3 sequence (DNA): TGCGCCAGCTCGGAGAGGGTTAATGAAAAACTGTTTTTT. It translates to CASSERVNEKLFF.

The chain links TRBV19 to TRBJ2-3; D is ambiguous. Trimming left V 2 bases short and J 1 base short, with 10 bases between. The CDR3 extends over 15 amino acids. Germline loops: CDR1 LNHDA, CDR2 SQIVND (reference sequence). CDR3 nucleotides: TGTGCCAGTAGTATAACGTTAGCCCGCACAGATACGCAGTATTTT. It yields the protein CASSITLARTDTQYF.

The chain recombines TRBV30 with TRBJ1-5; D gene ambiguous. Trimming stripped 0 bases from V and 0 bases from J, with 3 bases between. This CDR3 comprises 13 residues. The germline V gene encodes CDR1 GTSNPN and CDR2 SVGIG (reference sequence). The CDR3 here is CAWSVYSNQPQHF. Written as DNA, the CDR3 is TGTGCCTGGAGTGTGTATAGCAATCAGCCCCAGCATTTT.